Listed here are 31 T cell receptor beta chains from one sample, sequenced in a study of blood T cell repertoires in COVID-19. Clones were sequenced by immunoSEQ multiplex PCR, and TCRdb holds only the in-frame ones, with some missing. There are 45,000 or so clones in the sample; roughly 84% occur only once, and around 4.2% lies in the top ten. What was sequenced was peripheral blood. The receptors shown here come from a woman aged 70-85 years with acute or convalescent COVID-19.

This chain joins TRBV5-5 and TRBJ2-7; possible D gene TRBD1, 6 bases. Trimming cost V 2 bases and J 0 bases, with 18 bases left between them. CDR3 length equals 17 residues. The V gene's germline CDR1 is SGHKS and CDR2 YYEKEE (reference sequence). The CDR3 nucleotides are TGTGCCAGCAGCTTATACAAGGGACAAGGACTCTCCTACGAGCAGTACTTC. Residues: CASSLYKGQGLSYEQYF.

The V and J genes are TRBV6-2 or TRBV6-3 and TRBJ2-1; the match to TRBD2 covers 7 bases. Germline lookup yields CDR1 MNHEY and CDR2 SVGEGT. V shed 6 bases and J 4 bases; nucleotides not matched to a gene: 12. The CDR3 is made up of 16 amino acids. The CDR3 spells CASSPIPSGKYNEQFF. The CDR3 DNA follows: TGTGCCAGCAGCCCAATCCCTAGCGGAAAGTACAATGAGCAGTTCTTC.

The chain joins TRBV5-1 to TRBJ1-1; the D is unclear. CDR3 length equals 13 residues. Germline V gives CDR1 SGHRS, CDR2 YFSETQ. Trimming stripped 4 bases from V and 7 bases from J, with 14 bases between. The CDR3 region is CASSLGFPYEAFF. CDR3 nucleotide sequence: TGCGCCAGCAGCCTTGGTTTTCCCTATGAAGCTTTCTTT.

This clone has a handful of counts. The V and J genes are TRBV5-1 and TRBJ2-7; no reliable D call. There are 11 residues in the CDR3. V was cut by 4 bases and J by 3 bases, with 5 bases left in between. From germline, CDR1 is SGHRS and CDR2 YFSETQ. The CDR3 sequence: CASSLNYEQYF. CDR3 in DNA: TGCGCCAGCAGCCTTAACTACGAGCAGTACTTC.

The chain links TRBV19 to TRBJ2-1, with a possible D match to TRBD2 (7 bases). CDR1 and CDR2 from the germline V gene are LNHDA and SQIVND (reference sequence). V was cut by 7 bases and J by 10 bases, with 26 bases left in between. This CDR3 is 16 amino acids long. DNA for the CDR3: TGTGCCAGTACCTGGCGGGGGCCGGGACCACCAAGCGAGCAGTTCTTC. Translating it yields CASTWRGPGPPSEQFF. The whole variable domain, remainder taken from reference TRBV19 and TRBJ2-1, is DGGITQSPKYLFRKEGQNVTLSCEQNLNHDAMYWYRQDPGQGLRLIYYSQIVNDFQKGDIAEGYSVSREKKESFPLTVTSAQKNPTAFYLCASTWRGPGPPSEQFFGPGTRLTVL.

This chain links TRBV14 with TRBJ1-2, with D unclear. The CDR3 consists of 16 residues. Germline values: CDR1 SGHDN, CDR2 FVKESK. V was trimmed by 1 base and J by 2 bases, leaving 14 bases between them. CDR3 amino acids: CASSQVEGGLNYGYTF. In DNA, the CDR3 is TGTGCCAGCAGCCAAGTTGAGGGAGGCCTAAACTATGGCTACACCTTC. The variable domain in full, completed from reference TRBV14 and TRBJ1-2, reads EAGVTQFPSHSVIEKGQTVTLRCDPISGHDNLYWYRRVMGKEIKFLLHFVKESKQDESGMPNNRFLAERTGGTYSTLKVQPAELEDSGVYFCASSQVEGGLNYGYTFGSGTRLTVV.

The table lists this clone with a count of one. V is TRBV6-5 and J is TRBJ2-7, with 8 bases identical to TRBD1. The CDR3 has 14 amino acids. The trim removed 8 bases at V and 1 base at J, leaving 7 bases unmatched. CDR1 MNHEY and CDR2 SVGAGI come from the germline V gene. The CDR3 coding sequence is TGTGCCAGCGTTAGAGGACAGGGTTCCTACGAGCAGTACTTC. Residues: CASVRGQGSYEQYF.

This sequence joins TRBV3-1 (or the pseudogene TRBV3-2) and TRBJ2-7, with TRBD2 matching over 8 bases. V dropped 5 bases and J dropped 4; count of bases not matched to a gene: 7. The CDR3 has 14 amino acids. Per the germline V gene, CDR1 is LGHDT and CDR2 is YNNKEL (reference sequence). The CDR3 DNA reads as TGTGCCAGCAGCTACTCTCCTAGCGGGTACGAGCAGTACTTC. It specifies CASSYSPSGYEQYF.

The rearrangement joins TRBV2 to TRBJ2-5, with 9 bases identical to TRBD2. The CDR3 sequence is 14 residues long. Looked up from germline, CDR1 is SNHLY and CDR2 is FYNNEI. The trim removed 6 bases at V and 1 base at J, leaving 3 bases unmatched. CDR3 sequence reads: CASSSTSGQETQYF. In DNA, the CDR3 is TGTGCCAGCAGCTCGACTAGCGGCCAAGAGACCCAGTACTTC.

V usage is TRBV27 and J usage is TRBJ1-4; D is possibly TRBD1 (6 bases). V was shortened by 5 bases and J by 8 bases, with 18 bases between the two germline ends. This CDR3 region has 15 residues. Germline assignment: CDR1 MNHEY and CDR2 SMNVEV (reference sequence). CDR3 protein: CASSPDRLNNEKLFF. For the CDR3, the DNA is TGTGCCAGCAGTCCGGACAGACTTAACAACGAAAAACTGTTTTTT.

V is TRBV7-6 and J is TRBJ2-5; 11 bases are shared with TRBD2. This CDR3 comprises 17 residues. J was trimmed by 4 bases and V by 2 bases; bases with no gene match: 9. Germline loops: CDR1 SGHVS, CDR2 FNYEAQ. CDR3 coding DNA: TGTGCCAGCAGCTTAAGAGGTCTAGCGGGAGGAGGAGAGACCCAGTACTTC. Translating gives CASSLRGLAGGGETQYF.

This clone has more than one count but fewer than ten. The chain couples TRBV28 to TRBJ1-5, with TRBD1 matching 12 bases. There are 20 residues in the CDR3. Germline assignment: CDR1 MDHEN and CDR2 SYDVKM. V was clipped by 2 bases and J by 1 base; unmatched bases: 12. The CDR3 nucleotides read TGTGCCAGCAGTTTAAAAGAAGGGACAGGGGGCTATTGGAGCAATCAGCCCCAGCATTTT. Residues: CASSLKEGTGGYWSNQPQHF.

Remarks on this clone: One end of the junction varies from germline; a read error may be responsible. The genes are TRBV7-9 and TRBJ2-7; D remains unclear. This CDR3 is built from 9 residues. Germline values: CDR1 SEHNR, CDR2 FQNEAQ (reference sequence). CDR3 residues: CASSPRTAF. For the CDR3, the DNA is TGTGCCAGCAGCCCCCGAACAGCATTC.

The chain combines TRBV5-4 with TRBJ1-6; TRBD1 matches 8 bases. In germline, CDR1 is SGHNT, CDR2 YYREEE (reference sequence). This CDR3 contains 16 residues. V gave up 3 bases and J gave up 6 bases; unmatched junction bases: 8. CDR3 nucleotides: TGTGCCAGCAGCTCAGGGGGCTTGATCGGTAATTCACCCCTCCACTTT. Residues: CASSSGGLIGNSPLHF.

The chain combines TRBV7-2 with TRBJ1-2; no clear D. The CDR3 runs 16 residues. V was clipped by 1 base and J by 1 base, with 13 bases between them. Germline assignment: CDR1 SGHTA and CDR2 FQGNSA. The CDR3 here is CASSLGAGRINYGYTF. DNA of the CDR3: TGTGCCAGCAGCTTAGGTGCAGGAAGGATTAACTATGGCTACACCTTC.

The chain has TRBV19 and TRBJ1-3; D remains ambiguous. The CDR3 has 14 residues. Between the trimmed V and J ends, which lost 3 bases and 0 bases, there was a span of 6 bases. In germline, CDR1 is LNHDA, CDR2 SQIVND (reference sequence). CDR3 in amino acids: CASSIGVSGNTIYF. The DNA of the CDR3 is TGTGCCAGTAGTATCGGGGTCTCTGGAAACACCATATATTTT.

In DNA, the CDR3 is TGTGCCAGCAGCGCGGGGAACACCGGGGAGCTGTTTTTT. It translates to CASSAGNTGELFF. The V and J genes are TRBV7-9 and TRBJ2-2; TRBD2 might be the D (5 bases). This CDR3 is 13 amino acids long. The germline V gene encodes CDR1 SEHNR and CDR2 FQNEAQ (reference sequence). Trimming stripped 5 bases from V and 1 base from J, with 5 bases between.

The chain uses TRBV15 and TRBJ2-5, with 15 bases that match TRBD2. Germline CDR1 reads LNHNV; CDR2 reads YYDKDF (reference sequence). With V trimmed by 5 bases and J by 5 bases, 0 bases remained unmatched. The CDR3 runs to 14 residues. The CDR3 region has the DNA TGTGCCACCAGCGGGACTAGCGGGAGGGAGACCCAGTACTTC. Protein sequence: CATSGTSGRETQYF.

V and J are TRBV19 and TRBJ1-3, with D maybe TRBD1 (5 bases). Germline CDR1 reads LNHDA; CDR2 reads SQIVND (reference sequence). V was trimmed by 9 bases and J by 2 bases, leaving 20 bases between them. This CDR3 region has 16 residues. CDR3 sequence (DNA): TGTGCCAGCAGACGAAACTGGGGCGAGGCTGGAAACACCATATATTTT. Translating it yields CASRRNWGEAGNTIYF.

The V and J genes are TRBV25-1 and TRBJ1-1, with 8 positions matching TRBD1. The V segment lost 6 bases and the J segment 1 base; nucleotides outside the gene matches: 7. The CDR3 has 15 amino acids. Germline CDR1 MGHDK, CDR2 SYGVNS. The CDR3 here is CASRQTGGSNTEAFF. The CDR3 nucleotides read TGTGCCAGCAGACAAACAGGGGGGTCGAACACTGAAGCTTTCTTT.

This rearrangement joins TRBV19 to TRBJ2-7, with 11 positions matching TRBD2. The length of the CDR3 is 14 residues. Germline CDR1 LNHDA, CDR2 SQIVND (reference sequence). V lost 5 bases to trimming and J lost 2 bases; unmatched junction nucleotides: 2. The CDR3 sequence is CASSDSGRAYEQYF. The CDR3 DNA reads as TGTGCCAGTAGTGATAGCGGGAGGGCCTACGAGCAGTACTTC.

The genes are TRBV29-1 and TRBJ1-3, with D possibly TRBD1 on 6 matching bases. V lost 6 bases and J lost 0, with 9 bases in between. The length of the CDR3 is 13 residues. Germline V gene sequence: CDR1 SQVTM, CDR2 ANQGSEA. The CDR3 nucleotides are TGCAGCGTGGAACAGGGCTCTGGAAACACCATATATTTT. Protein sequence: CSVEQGSGNTIYF.

This clone was seen a handful of times. The chain combines TRBV19 with TRBJ1-5; D possibly corresponds to TRBD1 (5 bases). This CDR3 is 18 amino acids long. The germline gives CDR1 LNHDA, CDR2 SQIVND (reference sequence). Trimming took off 3 bases at V and 0 bases at J, with 18 bases between the two ends. DNA for the CDR3: TGTGCCAGTAGTATTATGGGGCAGGGACTTTATAGCAATCAGCCCCAGCATTTT. Its translation: CASSIMGQGLYSNQPQHF.

Remarks on this clone: The same CDR3 is also encoded by other DNA sequences in this sample. The chain combines TRBV5-1 with TRBJ2-5; D gene uncertain. This CDR3 contains 12 residues. V lost 0 bases to trimming and J lost 4 bases, with 4 bases between them. The germline V gene has CDR1 SGHRS and CDR2 YFSETQ. The CDR3 sequence is CASSLASETQYF. CDR3 sequence (DNA): TGCGCCAGCAGCTTGGCCTCAGAGACCCAGTACTTC.

This clone was observed a few times. This chain joins TRBV28 and TRBJ2-7; TRBD1 matches 8 bases. Per the germline V gene, CDR1 is MDHEN and CDR2 is SYDVKM. The CDR3 runs to 15 residues. J was trimmed by 2 bases and V by 6 bases; bases with no gene match: 9. The chain's CDR3 is CASRTPGTGAYEQYF. The CDR3 bases are TGTGCCAGCAGGACGCCCGGGACAGGCGCCTACGAGCAGTACTTC. The variable domain in full, completed from reference TRBV28 and TRBJ2-7, reads DVKVTQSSRYLVKRTGEKVFLECVQDMDHENMFWYRQDPGLGLRLIYFSYDVKMKEKGDIPEGYSVSREKKERFSLILESASTNQTSMYLCASRTPGTGAYEQYFGPGTRLTVT.

The rearrangement uses TRBV29-1 and TRBJ1-1, with D hard to call. V lost 6 bases, J lost 5 bases, and 19 bases lay in between. The germline V gene has CDR1 SQVTM and CDR2 ANQGSEA. The CDR3 is 14 amino acids. The CDR3 is CSVLGRAFGTEAFF. CDR3 bases: TGCAGCGTACTGGGGAGGGCTTTTGGGACTGAAGCTTTCTTT.

The CDR3 reads CASSFTAGTTDTQYF. In DNA form, the CDR3 reads TGTGCCAGCAGCTTCACCGCGGGTACCACGGATACGCAGTATTTT. The chain is built from TRBV7-9 and TRBJ2-3, with a weak D call TRBD2 (5 bases). The germline V gene encodes CDR1 SEHNR and CDR2 FQNEAQ (reference sequence). V lost 3 bases to trimming and J lost 6 bases, with 16 bases between them. This CDR3 contains 15 residues.

This clone is a singleton in its sample. This chain joins TRBV5-1 and TRBJ1-2; the match to TRBD1 covers 7 bases. CDR1 and CDR2 from the germline V gene are SGHRS and YFSETQ. The CDR3 is 15 amino acids. V lost 0 bases, J lost 1 base, and 3 bases stayed unmatched. CDR3 residues: CASSLVQGVNYGYTF. The CDR3 nucleotides are TGCGCCAGCAGCTTGGTTCAGGGGGTTAACTATGGCTACACCTTC. Variable domain in full (rest from reference TRBV5-1 and TRBJ1-2): KAGVTQTPRYLIKTRGQQVTLSCSPISGHRSVSWYQQTPGQGLQFLFEYFSETQRNKGNFPGRFSGRQFSNSRSEMNVSTLELGDSALYLCASSLVQGVNYGYTFGSGTRLTVV.

The chain carries TRBV7-3 and TRBJ2-1; a possible D gene is TRBD1 (10 bases). The CDR3 has 19 amino acids. V was shortened by 2 bases and J by 7 bases, with 27 bases between the two germline ends. The germline CDR1 and CDR2 sequences are SGHTA and FQGTGA. CDR3 amino acids: CASSLAATGGGRARNEQFF. CDR3 nucleotide sequence: TGTGCCAGCAGCTTAGCGGCGACAGGGGGCGGGAGGGCCCGGAATGAGCAGTTCTTC.

This rearrangement joins TRBV24-1 to TRBJ1-2; D unresolved. V lost 5 bases to trimming and J lost 5 bases, with 11 bases between them. The CDR3 spans 13 residues. Germline V gene sequence: CDR1 KGHDR, CDR2 SFDVKD. The CDR3 sequence is CATSGGMAYGYTF. CDR3 nucleotide sequence: TGTGCCACCAGTGGCGGCATGGCGTATGGCTACACCTTC.

This rearrangement joins TRBV12-3 or TRBV12-4 to TRBJ2-3, with D maybe TRBD2 (6 bases). CDR3 size: 13 residues. V lost 6 bases, J lost 6 bases, and 13 bases lay in between. The CDR3 nucleotides are TGTGCCAGCAGCGGGACTTCCAGGGATACGCAGTATTTT. Protein: CASSGTSRDTQYF.